Listed below are T cell receptor beta chains from one sample, sequenced in a study of cytomegalovirus exposure and HLA in healthy donors. Here immunoSEQ multiplex PCR was the method, and the copy in TCRdb shows in-frame clones only, minus some. The sample lists a few hundred thousand clones, approximately 86% seen once, with approximately 1% in the top ten. Sequencing was carried out using PBMCs. These receptors were collected from a woman under 30 in good health and CMV-seronegative. Both conserved end residues are part of each CDR3. Each record gives: D gene, clone size, V gene, J gene, CDR3 protein, CDR3 DNA. D genes are given only for firm matches. The size entry is marked missing in some rows and otherwise reads once, few, many or a size class.

D: TRBD1
size: few
V: TRBV19
J: TRBJ1-6
CDR3: CASTPTGTNSPLHF
DNA: TGTGCCAGTACCCCGACAGGGACGAATTCACCCCTCCACTTT

D: -
size: -
V: TRBV5-4
J: TRBJ1-6
CDR3: CASSSSSNSPLHF
DNA: TGTGCCAGCAGCTCCTCGTCGAATTCACCCCTCCACTTT

D: -
size: -
V: TRBV14
J: TRBJ2-5
CDR3: CASSPLSGTSQETQYF
DNA: TGTGCCAGCAGCCCCCTCAGCGGAACTAGCCAAGAGACCCAGTACTTC

D: -
size: -
V: TRBV4-1
J: TRBJ1-5
CDR3: CASSQIFDQPQHF
DNA: TGCGCCAGCAGCCAAATCTTCGATCAGCCCCAGCATTTT

D: TRBD1
size: -
V: TRBV12-5
J: TRBJ2-2
CDR3: CASGPETGPVTGELFF
DNA: TGTGCTAGTGGCCCCGAGACAGGGCCCGTCACCGGGGAGCTGTTTTTT

D: -
size: -
V: TRBV18
J: TRBJ2-3
CDR3: CASSPSRTAEADTQYF
DNA: TGTGCCAGCTCACCCTCTCGGACAGCCGAAGCAGATACGCAGTATTTT

D: -
size: -
V: TRBV28
J: TRBJ1-2
CDR3: CASTSAQGSYGYTF
DNA: TGTGCCAGCACCTCCGCTCAGGGTTCCTATGGCTACACCTTC

D: TRBD1
size: -
V: TRBV12-5
J: TRBJ1-2
CDR3: CASGLGPGQGNYGYTF
DNA: TGTGCTAGTGGTTTGGGGCCGGGACAGGGGAATTATGGCTACACCTTC

D: TRBD2
size: -
V: TRBV4-1
J: TRBJ2-7
CDR3: CASSHSGTVLPRPLLYEQYF
DNA: TGCGCCAGCAGCCATAGCGGGACGGTCCTTCCAAGACCCCTCCTTTACGAGCAGTACTTC

D: -
size: -
V: TRBV27
J: TRBJ1-1
CDR3: CASSLTPTMNTEAFF
DNA: TGTGCCAGCAGTTTAACTCCCACCATGAACACTGAAGCTTTCTTT

D: -
size: -
V: TRBV29-1
J: TRBJ1-4
CDR3: CSVAGLMFF
DNA: TGCAGCGTTGCAGGGTTGATGTTTTTT

D: -
size: -
V: TRBV4-1
J: TRBJ1-4
CDR3: CASSLHRATNEKLFF
DNA: TGCGCCAGCAGCCTTCACAGGGCCACTAATGAAAAACTGTTTTTT

D: -
size: -
V: TRBV4-2
J: TRBJ2-2
CDR3: CASSQGREMNTGELFF
DNA: TGTGCCAGCAGCCAAGGTCGGGAAATGAACACCGGGGAGCTGTTTTTT

D: -
size: -
V: TRBV19
J: TRBJ1-1
CDR3: CASSIDGSEAFF
DNA: TGTGCCAGTAGTATAGATGGCTCTGAAGCTTTCTTT

D: -
size: -
V: TRBV4-1
J: TRBJ1-3
CDR3: CASSQLSGKSGNTIYF
DNA: TGCGCCAGCAGCCAATTATCCGGGAAGTCTGGAAACACCATATATTTT

D: TRBD1
size: -
V: TRBV28
J: TRBJ1-1
CDR3: CASLTGGGMNTEAFF
DNA: TGTGCCAGCTTAACAGGGGGCGGAATGAACACTGAAGCTTTCTTT

D: TRBD1
size: -
V: TRBV15
J: TRBJ1-2
CDR3: CATSALGQNYGYTF
DNA: TGTGCCACCAGCGCCTTGGGACAGAACTATGGCTACACCTTC

D: TRBD1
size: -
V: TRBV29-1
J: TRBJ1-1
CDR3: CSVAGTGLTEAFF
DNA: TGCAGCGTTGCCGGGACAGGGCTCACTGAAGCTTTCTTT

D: -
size: -
V: TRBV25-1
J: TRBJ1-4
CDR3: CASSNVQGGEKLFF
DNA: TGTGCCAGCAGTAACGTACAGGGAGGGGAAAAACTGTTTTTT

D: -
size: once
V: TRBV5-1
J: TRBJ1-1
CDR3: CASSLYLSGMNTEAFF
DNA: TGCGCCAGCAGCTTGTACTTATCCGGGATGAACACTGAAGCTTTCTTT

D: -
size: -
V: TRBV30
J: TRBJ2-7
CDR3: CAWSPMREQYF
DNA: TGTGCCTGGAGTCCAATGCGAGAGCAGTACTTC

D: TRBD2
size: once
V: TRBV9
J: TRBJ2-1
CDR3: CASSLLAGGGEQFF
DNA: TGTGCCAGCAGCTTACTAGCGGGAGGCGGTGAGCAGTTCTTC

D: -
size: -
V: TRBV18
J: TRBJ1-2
CDR3: CASSRQYGYTF
DNA: TGTGCCAGCTCCCGTCAGTATGGCTACACCTTC

D: -
size: -
V: TRBV6-5
J: TRBJ2-1
CDR3: CASSLAEGSYNEQFF
DNA: TGTGCCAGCAGTTTGGCGGAGGGGTCCTACAATGAGCAGTTCTTC

D: TRBD1
size: -
V: TRBV7-2
J: TRBJ2-7
CDR3: CASSFGQGPEQYF
DNA: TGTGCCAGCAGCTTCGGACAGGGTCCCGAGCAGTACTTC

D: TRBD1
size: -
V: TRBV5-6
J: TRBJ2-3
CDR3: CASSLRQGGTDTQYF
DNA: TGTGCCAGCAGCTTGAGACAGGGAGGCACAGATACGCAGTATTTT

D: -
size: -
V: TRBV6-1
J: TRBJ2-5
CDR3: CASRLGGGETQYF
DNA: TGTGCCAGCCGCCTGGGGGGAGGAGAGACCCAGTACTTC

D: TRBD2
size: -
V: TRBV5-5
J: TRBJ2-7
CDR3: CASSFRGSPYEQYF
DNA: TGTGCCAGCAGCTTTCGCGGGAGCCCCTACGAGCAGTACTTC

D: -
size: -
V: TRBV28
J: TRBJ1-4
CDR3: CASSSPRQLEKLFF
DNA: TGTGCCAGCAGTTCACCGCGACAGCTTGAAAAACTGTTTTTT

D: TRBD1
size: few
V: TRBV7-7
J: TRBJ2-3
CDR3: CASSRQGGTDTQYF
DNA: TGTGCTAGCAGCCGACAGGGGGGCACAGATACGCAGTATTTT

D: TRBD1
size: -
V: TRBV6-1
J: TRBJ2-1
CDR3: CASSGRQGGMMGFYNEQFF
DNA: TGTGCCAGCAGTGGCAGACAGGGTGGGATGATGGGATTTTACAATGAGCAGTTCTTC

D: TRBD2
size: -
V: TRBV4-1
J: TRBJ2-7
CDR3: CASSLHPGLDLSYEQYF
DNA: TGCGCCAGCAGCCTGCACCCCGGACTAGACCTCTCCTACGAGCAGTACTTC

D: -
size: -
V: TRBV4-3
J: TRBJ2-1
CDR3: CASSQGRTLNEQFF
DNA: TGCGCCAGCAGCCAAGGTAGGACACTCAATGAGCAGTTCTTC

D: -
size: once
V: TRBV4-1
J: TRBJ2-7
CDR3: CASSQEPGAYEQYF
DNA: TGCGCCAGCAGCCAAGAACCAGGGGCCTACGAGCAGTACTTC

D: -
size: once
V: TRBV5-1
J: TRBJ2-3
CDR3: CASSLQIRDNTDTQYF
DNA: TGCGCCAGCAGCTTGCAAATCCGAGACAACACAGATACGCAGTATTTT

D: -
size: -
V: TRBV27
J: TRBJ2-2
CDR3: CASRRVRWTGELFF
DNA: TGTGCCAGCAGGAGGGTGAGGTGGACCGGGGAGCTGTTTTTT

D: -
size: -
V: TRBV28
J: TRBJ1-1
CDR3: CASSFFPRDLNTEAFF
DNA: TGTGCCAGCAGTTTTTTCCCCAGGGACTTGAACACTGAAGCTTTCTTT

D: -
size: -
V: TRBV5-1
J: TRBJ2-2
CDR3: CASSFSVRRAGELFF
DNA: TGCGCCAGCAGCTTTAGCGTCCGACGTGCAGGGGAGCTGTTTTTT

D: TRBD1
size: -
V: TRBV4-3
J: TRBJ1-4
CDR3: CASSPGQGWGKLFF
DNA: TGCGCCAGCAGCCCCGGACAGGGTTGGGGAAAACTGTTTTTT

D: TRBD1
size: -
V: TRBV6-5
J: TRBJ2-7
CDR3: CASSSLGQGTYEQYF
DNA: TGTGCCAGCAGTTCCCTAGGACAGGGGACCTACGAGCAGTACTTC

D: TRBD1
size: -
V: TRBV5-4
J: TRBJ2-3
CDR3: CASSLALDRDTDTQYF
DNA: TGTGCCAGCAGCTTGGCGCTGGACAGGGACACAGATACGCAGTATTTT

D: -
size: -
V: TRBV16
J: TRBJ2-7
CDR3: CASSHSTGGNYEQYF
DNA: TGTGCCAGCAGCCACTCGACAGGAGGAAATTACGAGCAGTACTTC

D: TRBD1
size: -
V: TRBV25-1
J: TRBJ2-7
CDR3: CASSEQGAHEQYF
DNA: TGTGCCAGCAGTGAACAGGGGGCACACGAGCAGTACTTC

D: TRBD2
size: once
V: TRBV4-1
J: TRBJ2-5
CDR3: CASSQVKASGPRETQYF
DNA: TGCGCCAGCAGCCAAGTGAAGGCTAGCGGGCCTCGGGAGACCCAGTACTTC

D: -
size: once
V: TRBV28
J: TRBJ1-2
CDR3: CASSLDSKTDNYGYTF
DNA: TGTGCCAGCAGTCTCGACTCAAAGACCGATAACTATGGCTACACCTTC